These T cell receptor beta chains were read from a single sample in a study of blood T cell repertoires in COVID-19. Libraries were prepared by immunoSEQ multiplex PCR; TCRdb keeps only in-frame clonotypes and omits some of them. This sample carries roughly 200,000 clones, 70% to 90% of them seen once, and the ten largest clones take over 2.5%. The sample consisted of peripheral blood. The receptors originated from a man in his 60s with acute or convalescent COVID-19. CDR3s include the opening cysteine and the closing phenylalanine or tryptophan. A D gene is named only where the DNA matches it firmly. Clone size appears in some rows only: once, few, many, or a class for an expanded clone.

v_gene: TRBV4-3; j_gene: TRBJ1-6; abundance: .; d_gene: TRBD1; CDR3nt: TGCGCCAGCAGCCAAGATTATAACAGGGGGCATTCACCCCTCCACTTT; CDR3aa: CASSQDYNRGHSPLHF
v_gene: TRBV28; j_gene: TRBJ2-1; abundance: .; d_gene: TRBD2; CDR3nt: TGTGCCAGCATCCTAGCGGGAGAGGCCAATGAGCAGTTCTTC; CDR3aa: CASILAGEANEQFF
v_gene: TRBV5-1; j_gene: TRBJ2-7; abundance: .; d_gene: .; CDR3nt: TGCGCCGGCAGCGCCTACGGGAGCTCCTACGAGCAGTACTTC; CDR3aa: CAGSAYGSSYEQYF
v_gene: TRBV6-4; j_gene: TRBJ1-2; abundance: few; d_gene: TRBD1; CDR3nt: TGTGCCAGCAGTCCGGGACAGGGAAGCTATGGCTACACCTTC; CDR3aa: CASSPGQGSYGYTF
v_gene: TRBV5-4; j_gene: TRBJ2-2; abundance: once; d_gene: .; CDR3nt: TGTGCCAGCAGCCGAGTACCTACGGCGGGGCCCGGGGAGCTGTTTTTT; CDR3aa: CASSRVPTAGPGELFF
v_gene: TRBV12-3/TRBV12-4; j_gene: TRBJ2-7; abundance: .; d_gene: .; CDR3nt: TGTGCCAGCAGTTCCGGCTCCTACGAGCAGTACTTC; CDR3aa: CASSSGSYEQYF
v_gene: TRBV10-3; j_gene: TRBJ1-2; abundance: .; d_gene: .; CDR3nt: TGTGCCATCAGTGGAGTTCTAAACTATGGCTACACCTTC; CDR3aa: CAISGVLNYGYTF
v_gene: TRBV28; j_gene: TRBJ1-5; abundance: few; d_gene: .; CDR3nt: TGTGCCAGCATTGGCGGGTCTCGCGGCAATCAGCCCCAGCATTTT; CDR3aa: CASIGGSRGNQPQHF
v_gene: TRBV4-1; j_gene: TRBJ1-1; abundance: once; d_gene: .; CDR3nt: TGCGCCAGCAGCCAAGATCAAGGGGCGGGAACTGAAGCTTTCTTT; CDR3aa: CASSQDQGAGTEAFF
v_gene: TRBV28; j_gene: TRBJ1-2; abundance: .; d_gene: TRBD1; CDR3nt: TGTGCCAGTTCCGGGACAGAGGTTAACTATGGCTACACCTTC; CDR3aa: CASSGTEVNYGYTF
v_gene: TRBV3-1/TRBV3-2; j_gene: TRBJ2-1; abundance: .; d_gene: .; CDR3nt: TGTGCCAGCAGCCCCCTCAGGAGGGCCTACAATGAGCAGTTCTTC; CDR3aa: CASSPLRRAYNEQFF
v_gene: TRBV6-5; j_gene: TRBJ1-1; abundance: .; d_gene: TRBD1; CDR3nt: TGTGCCAGCACCCGCGGGTACAGGGGGCTGACTGAAGCTTTCTTT; CDR3aa: CASTRGYRGLTEAFF
v_gene: TRBV28; j_gene: TRBJ2-3; abundance: .; d_gene: .; CDR3nt: TGTGCCAGCAGTTTCCCGGCAGATACGCAGTATTTT; CDR3aa: CASSFPADTQYF
v_gene: TRBV10-3; j_gene: TRBJ2-7; abundance: .; d_gene: TRBD2; CDR3nt: TGTGCCGTAACAGCGGGAGCCTACGAGCAGTACTTC; CDR3aa: CAVTAGAYEQYF
v_gene: TRBV5-1; j_gene: TRBJ2-2; abundance: .; d_gene: TRBD2; CDR3nt: TGCGCCAGCAGCCTGCAGCGGGAGCGCACCGGGGAGCTGTTTTTT; CDR3aa: CASSLQRERTGELFF
v_gene: TRBV7-2; j_gene: TRBJ1-5; abundance: once; d_gene: TRBD1; CDR3nt: TGTGCCAGCACACCGGGACAGGGTCGCCCCCAGCATTTT; CDR3aa: CASTPGQGRPQHF
v_gene: TRBV15; j_gene: TRBJ2-1; abundance: .; d_gene: .; CDR3nt: TGTGCCACCAGCAGAGACAGAAGCTCCTACAATGAGCAGTTCTTC; CDR3aa: CATSRDRSSYNEQFF
v_gene: TRBV28; j_gene: TRBJ1-1; abundance: .; d_gene: TRBD1; CDR3nt: TGTGCCAGCAGTTTGGGACAGGGGAGGGCTGAAGCTTTCTTT; CDR3aa: CASSLGQGRAEAFF
v_gene: TRBV28; j_gene: TRBJ1-2; abundance: .; d_gene: .; CDR3nt: TGTGCCAGCAGTCCTGGGTTTGGGGGGGGTTCGAATGGCTACACCTTC; CDR3aa: CASSPGFGGGSNGYTF
v_gene: TRBV29-1; j_gene: TRBJ2-5; abundance: once; d_gene: .; CDR3nt: TGCAGCGTTGCCAGGGGCACGGGGGAGACCCAGTACTTC; CDR3aa: CSVARGTGETQYF
v_gene: TRBV18; j_gene: TRBJ2-7; abundance: few; d_gene: .; CDR3nt: TGTGCCAGCTCACCCTTGGACAGTTCCTACGGGCAGTACTTC; CDR3aa: CASSPLDSSYGQYF
v_gene: TRBV21-1; j_gene: TRBJ2-7; abundance: .; d_gene: .; CDR3nt: TGTGCCAGGCCTAGGGATGCGGGAGATAAAGGACCCAACTCCTACGAGCAGTACTTC; CDR3aa: CARPRDAGDKGPNSYEQYF
v_gene: TRBV7-8; j_gene: TRBJ1-6; abundance: .; d_gene: .; CDR3nt: TGTGCCAGCAGCGTGACAGGTTCACCCCTCCACTTT; CDR3aa: CASSVTGSPLHF
v_gene: TRBV29-1; j_gene: TRBJ2-7; abundance: .; d_gene: TRBD1; CDR3nt: TGCAGCGTTTACCAGACAGGGAACGAGCAGTACTTC; CDR3aa: CSVYQTGNEQYF
v_gene: TRBV27; j_gene: TRBJ2-7; abundance: .; d_gene: .; CDR3nt: TGTGCCAGCAGTTGGGCTAGCGAAGAGGAGCAGTACTTC; CDR3aa: CASSWASEEEQYF
v_gene: TRBV2; j_gene: TRBJ1-5; abundance: .; d_gene: TRBD1; CDR3nt: TGTGCCAGCAGTGATCCGGGACAGGCCTATAGCAATCAGCCCCAGCATTTT; CDR3aa: CASSDPGQAYSNQPQHF
v_gene: TRBV21-1; j_gene: TRBJ2-1; abundance: .; d_gene: .; CDR3nt: TGTGCCAGCAGTCGGCGGAATGAGCAGTTCTTC; CDR3aa: CASSRRNEQFF
v_gene: TRBV5-6; j_gene: TRBJ2-7; abundance: .; d_gene: .; CDR3nt: TGTGCCAGCAGCCGGCTAGCGTTCGAGCAGTACTTC; CDR3aa: CASSRLAFEQYF
v_gene: TRBV6-5; j_gene: TRBJ2-5; abundance: .; d_gene: TRBD1; CDR3nt: TGTGCCAGCAGTTACCGGGACAGGCAAGAGACCCAGTACTTC; CDR3aa: CASSYRDRQETQYF
v_gene: TRBV28; j_gene: TRBJ1-3; abundance: .; d_gene: .; CDR3nt: TGTGCCAGCAGCCACCAAGCCCGACAGGGAAACACCATATATTTT; CDR3aa: CASSHQARQGNTIYF
v_gene: TRBV18; j_gene: TRBJ2-4; abundance: .; d_gene: .; CDR3nt: TGTGCCAGCTCCCCCCCCTCCCGTCTAGCCAAAAACATTCAGTACTTC; CDR3aa: CASSPPSRLAKNIQYF
v_gene: TRBV7-2; j_gene: TRBJ2-7; abundance: .; d_gene: TRBD2; CDR3nt: TGTGCCAGCAGCTCAACCGGGACTAGCGGGAGGGACTCCTACGAGCAGTACTTC; CDR3aa: CASSSTGTSGRDSYEQYF
v_gene: TRBV28; j_gene: TRBJ2-7; abundance: .; d_gene: TRBD1; CDR3nt: TGTGCCAGCAGCACCACAGGGGGTCCCTACGAGCAGTACTTC; CDR3aa: CASSTTGGPYEQYF
v_gene: TRBV27; j_gene: TRBJ1-4; abundance: .; d_gene: TRBD1; CDR3nt: TGTGCCAGCAGTTTTAAGACAGGGGGCGCCGCAACTAATGAAAAACTGTTTTTT; CDR3aa: CASSFKTGGAATNEKLFF
v_gene: TRBV19; j_gene: TRBJ2-5; abundance: .; d_gene: .; CDR3nt: TGTGCCAGTACCCCGACAGGCGCGCCGGAGACCCAGTACTTC; CDR3aa: CASTPTGAPETQYF
v_gene: TRBV27; j_gene: TRBJ2-3; abundance: .; d_gene: .; CDR3nt: TGTGCCAGCAGTCCACATATCACAGATACGCAGTATTTT; CDR3aa: CASSPHITDTQYF
v_gene: TRBV7-9; j_gene: TRBJ1-1; abundance: .; d_gene: .; CDR3nt: TGTGCCAGCAGCCCCTACACTGAAGCTTTCTTT; CDR3aa: CASSPYTEAFF
v_gene: TRBV3-1/TRBV3-2; j_gene: TRBJ1-6; abundance: .; d_gene: .; CDR3nt: TGTGCCAGCAGCTCAGGGGCCCGCCACTCACCCCTCCACTTT; CDR3aa: CASSSGARHSPLHF
v_gene: TRBV2; j_gene: TRBJ1-2; abundance: .; d_gene: .; CDR3nt: TGTGCCAGCAGTGAAAACAGTCCTAACTATGGCTACACCTTC; CDR3aa: CASSENSPNYGYTF
v_gene: TRBV5-5; j_gene: TRBJ2-3; abundance: .; d_gene: .; CDR3nt: TGTGCCAGCAGCCAGGACTCCTCTAGCACAGATACGCAGTATTTT; CDR3aa: CASSQDSSSTDTQYF
v_gene: TRBV14; j_gene: TRBJ2-2; abundance: few; d_gene: .; CDR3nt: TGTGCCAGCAGCCGGGCTCGAGGGACCGGGGAGCTGTTTTTT; CDR3aa: CASSRARGTGELFF
v_gene: TRBV7-9; j_gene: TRBJ2-7; abundance: .; d_gene: .; CDR3nt: TGTGCCAGCAGCTTAGAACAGGGCGAGCAGTACTTC; CDR3aa: CASSLEQGEQYF
v_gene: TRBV7-2; j_gene: TRBJ1-6; abundance: .; d_gene: TRBD1; CDR3nt: TGTGCCAGCAGCGCCCGGGACAGGGGAGGCAATTCACCCCTCCACTTT; CDR3aa: CASSARDRGGNSPLHF
v_gene: TRBV6-5; j_gene: TRBJ1-2; abundance: .; d_gene: TRBD1; CDR3nt: TGTGCCAGCAGTTACCTCGACAGGGGCTATGGCTACACCTTC; CDR3aa: CASSYLDRGYGYTF
v_gene: TRBV28; j_gene: TRBJ1-5; abundance: .; d_gene: .; CDR3nt: TGTGCCAGCAGCACAGGGACCTGGCCCCAGCATTTT; CDR3aa: CASSTGTWPQHF
v_gene: TRBV29-1; j_gene: TRBJ2-1; abundance: few; d_gene: .; CDR3nt: TGCAGCGTAGTTGACACGAGCTCCTACAATGAGCAGTTCTTC; CDR3aa: CSVVDTSSYNEQFF
v_gene: TRBV5-1; j_gene: TRBJ2-2; abundance: .; d_gene: .; CDR3nt: TGCGCCAGCAGCAAGGGGTTCGGCGACACCGGGGAGCTGTTTTTT; CDR3aa: CASSKGFGDTGELFF
v_gene: TRBV19; j_gene: TRBJ1-5; abundance: .; d_gene: .; CDR3nt: TGTGCCAGTAGCAGGAAACCCAATCAGCCCCAGCATTTT; CDR3aa: CASSRKPNQPQHF
v_gene: TRBV2; j_gene: TRBJ1-6; abundance: .; d_gene: TRBD1; CDR3nt: TGTGCCAGCAGTGAAGACATGGGACAGGGAAATTCACCCCTCCACTTT; CDR3aa: CASSEDMGQGNSPLHF
v_gene: TRBV9; j_gene: TRBJ2-6; abundance: .; d_gene: .; CDR3nt: TGTGCCAGCAGCGTAGCCGCGGGGGCCAACGTCCTGACTTTC; CDR3aa: CASSVAAGANVLTF
v_gene: TRBV3-1/TRBV3-2; j_gene: TRBJ1-5; abundance: .; d_gene: .; CDR3nt: TGTGCCAGCAGCCAACTGGGGGGGCAGCCCCAGCATTTT; CDR3aa: CASSQLGGQPQHF
v_gene: TRBV10-3; j_gene: TRBJ1-1; abundance: .; d_gene: .; CDR3nt: TGTGCCATCAGTGAGAACGCAGTTAACACTGAAGCTTTCTTT; CDR3aa: CAISENAVNTEAFF
v_gene: TRBV24-1; j_gene: TRBJ2-5; abundance: .; d_gene: TRBD1; CDR3nt: TGTGCCACCAGTGATCCTCAAGGGACAGGGAGGGAGACCCAGTACTTC; CDR3aa: CATSDPQGTGRETQYF
v_gene: TRBV4-2; j_gene: TRBJ2-1; abundance: .; d_gene: .; CDR3nt: TGTGCCAGCAGCCAAGGGGATAGGGGCTCCTACAATGAGCAGTTCTTC; CDR3aa: CASSQGDRGSYNEQFF
v_gene: TRBV28; j_gene: TRBJ1-2; abundance: .; d_gene: TRBD1; CDR3nt: TGTGCCAGCACCTTAGGGGGCTGGGCTAACTATGGCTACACCTTC; CDR3aa: CASTLGGWANYGYTF
v_gene: TRBV27; j_gene: TRBJ2-7; abundance: .; d_gene: TRBD2; CDR3nt: TGTGCCAGCAGTTTTGCGGGAGGGCGCTACGAGCAGTACTTC; CDR3aa: CASSFAGGRYEQYF
v_gene: TRBV5-6; j_gene: TRBJ2-1; abundance: few; d_gene: .; CDR3nt: TGTGCCAGCAGCAGGGGGACCGGGGTTTACAATGAGCAGTTCTTC; CDR3aa: CASSRGTGVYNEQFF
v_gene: TRBV2; j_gene: TRBJ2-1; abundance: .; d_gene: TRBD2; CDR3nt: TGTGCCAGCAGTTTCTTAGCGGGACGAGGGGATGAGCAGTTCTTC; CDR3aa: CASSFLAGRGDEQFF
v_gene: TRBV7-8; j_gene: TRBJ2-7; abundance: .; d_gene: TRBD2; CDR3nt: TGTGCCAGCAGCCAGGAGTACGGGAGGGCCGACGAGCAGTACTTC; CDR3aa: CASSQEYGRADEQYF